A selection of T cell receptor beta chains follows, all from one sample in a study of T-cell memory formation after mild COVID-19. TCRdb re-analysed the 5' RACE reads in MiXCR, keeping a single row per CDR3 protein. The sample has roughly 380,000 distinct CDR3 sequences, around 30% seen once; the top ten hold about 13%. The sequencing sample was made of PBMCs or a T cell subset sorted from them (not recorded which). The receptors originated from an adult woman who had mild COVID-19 (a few samples of this study predate the infection). Cell type and time point are not known. Both conserved end residues are trimmed from each CDR3. A D gene is named only where the DNA matches it firmly.

V: TRBV12-3/TRBV12-4; D: TRBD1; CDR3: ASSLGTVSPDVAF
V: TRBV15; D: .; CDR3: ATSSPRLGPGKDTQY
V: TRBV11-2; D: .; CDR3: ASSLSTGVDTEAF
V: TRBV5-5; D: .; CDR3: ASSLSLSDMNTEAF
V: TRBV7-7; D: .; CDR3: ASSPGPLGTSTNEKLF
V: TRBV12-3/TRBV12-4; D: TRBD1; CDR3: ASSLTGEGEETQY
V: TRBV9; D: TRBD1; CDR3: ASSVMTGANEAF
V: TRBV7-6; D: TRBD1; CDR3: ASSPVPGQGGNEQF
V: TRBV18; D: TRBD1; CDR3: ASSPSGTGGNIQY
V: TRBV3-1; D: .; CDR3: ASSQEVRTVMWDYGYT
V: TRBV7-9; D: .; CDR3: ASSLAEGRPYEQY
V: TRBV9; D: TRBD2; CDR3: ASSVTGLAAGELF
V: TRBV5-1; D: .; CDR3: ASSAQGASSGPLH
V: TRBV18; D: .; CDR3: ASSPPGSRNTEAF
V: TRBV20-1; D: .; CDR3: SARDPGGREKLF
V: TRBV19; D: .; CDR3: ASSIRANEQF
V: TRBV29-1; D: .; CDR3: SARDGAGETQY
V: TRBV5-1; D: TRBD1; CDR3: ASSIGTGRSYEQY
V: TRBV4-1; D: .; CDR3: ASSQVDGETQY
V: TRBV10-3; D: .; CDR3: AISESLSGANVLT
V: TRBV7-9; D: TRBD1; CDR3: ASSPPGTGGTGELF
V: TRBV20-1; D: .; CDR3: SAPTSRGSSYNEQF
V: TRBV9; D: TRBD1; CDR3: ASSYRTGTGNDGYT
V: TRBV6-6; D: .; CDR3: ASSYRAGRDYGYT
V: TRBV5-1; D: .; CDR3: ASSLLAGDSNEQF
V: TRBV12-3/TRBV12-4; D: .; CDR3: ASSSDSQETQY
V: TRBV29-1; D: .; CDR3: SGAGRDNEQF
V: TRBV11-2; D: .; CDR3: ASSLVVLNGETQY
V: TRBV5-1; D: .; CDR3: ASSFGGQLAGNTIY
V: TRBV6-5; D: .; CDR3: ASKPVGVKTEAF
V: TRBV5-1; D: .; CDR3: ASNFGIHNEQF
V: TRBV11-2; D: TRBD2; CDR3: ASSLLPGLAGITDTQY
V: TRBV29-1; D: TRBD1; CDR3: SVGYRGYEQY
V: TRBV14; D: TRBD1; CDR3: ASGQGFEQY
V: TRBV5-1; D: .; CDR3: ASSLAGRGANVLT
V: TRBV20-1; D: TRBD2; CDR3: SANSGRGVEQY
V: TRBV5-1; D: TRBD2; CDR3: ASSPAGVGGEQY
V: TRBV11-3; D: .; CDR3: ASSIPLNGTDTQY
V: TRBV7-2; D: .; CDR3: ASSRSGGHNNEQF
V: TRBV11-2; D: TRBD2; CDR3: ASTPRSPGLAGAEQF